Shown below are 19 T cell receptor beta chains from a single sample sequenced in a study of T cell responses to AZD1222 COVID-19 vaccine. Measured with immunoSEQ multiplex PCR; TCRdb has only the in-frame clones, and not every one. The table has 75,000 to 85,000 clones, roughly 90% seen once. The specimen comprised peripheral blood, sampled 28 days after the second AZD1222 dose. All receptors derive from an adult who received the AZD1222 COVID-19 vaccine.

This rearrangement joins TRBV9 to TRBJ2-1, with a tentative D call TRBD1 (5 bases). The CDR3 is 16 amino acids. Germline V gives CDR1 SGDLS, CDR2 YYNGEE. Trimming left V 2 bases short and J 8 bases short, with 20 bases between. The DNA for the CDR3 is TGTGCCAGCAGCGTGGATGAGACAGATCCAAGGGATGAGCAGTTCTTC. Protein sequence: CASSVDETDPRDEQFF. Full variable domain (remainder filled in from reference TRBV9 and TRBJ2-1): DSGVTQTPKHLITATGQRVTLRCSPRSGDLSVYWYQQSLDQGLQFLIQYYNGEERAKGNILERFSAQQFPDLHSELNLSSLELGDSALYFCASSVDETDPRDEQFFGPGTRLTVL.

The chain employs TRBV6-5 and TRBJ1-2; D uncertain. V lost 5 bases to trimming and J lost 4 bases, with 11 bases between them. Germline lookup yields CDR1 MNHEY and CDR2 SVGAGI. The CDR3 length is 13 residues. The CDR3 sequence: CASSPDGSYGYTF. CDR3 nucleotides: TGTGCCAGCAGTCCCGACGGTTCCTATGGCTACACCTTC.

The chain links TRBV12-3 or TRBV12-4 to TRBJ1-5, with unresolved D. The ends were cut back, 4 bases at V and 9 bases at J, with 10 bases in the middle. This CDR3 contains 12 residues. The CDR3 protein is CASSSLRGPQHF. CDR3 bases: TGTGCCAGCAGTTCTCTGCGGGGGCCCCAGCATTTT.

This clone has just one count. The CDR3 nucleotides are TGTGCCAGCAGCATCATGGGAGGGGGGGCCCTAGAGACCCAGTACTTC. Translation gives CASSIMGGGALETQYF. V and J are TRBV9 and TRBJ2-5, with a tentative D call TRBD2 (7 bases). This CDR3 is built from 16 residues. Germline V gives CDR1 SGDLS, CDR2 YYNGEE. Trimming shortened V by 4 bases and J by 4 bases, and 20 bases separated the two germline ends.

The chain has TRBV16 and TRBJ2-1; D remains ambiguous. From germline, CDR1 is KGHSY and CDR2 FQNENV. Trimming took 2 bases from V and 1 from J, leaving 12 bases between them. The CDR3 extends over 16 amino acids. The CDR3 DNA reads TGTGCCAGCAGCCAAAGCTTCGGTGGGTCCTACAATGAGCAGTTCTTC. Protein sequence: CASSQSFGGSYNEQFF. The full variable domain, its missing parts supplied by reference TRBV16 and TRBJ2-1, is GEEVAQTPKHLVRGEGQKAKLYCAPIKGHSYVFWYQQVLKNEFKFLISFQNENVFDETGMPKERFSAKCLPNSPCSLEIQATKLEDSAVYFCASSQSFGGSYNEQFFGPGTRLTVL.

The rearrangement uses TRBV6-5 and TRBJ2-1; possible D gene TRBD2, 5 bases. Germline V CDR1 and CDR2: MNHEY, SVGAGI. This CDR3 is 13 amino acids long. The CDR3 DNA reads as TGTGCTACCGCCGCGGGTCCCTACAATGAGCAGTTCTTC. It is translated as CATAAGPYNEQFF.

This clone has a single count. This chain uses TRBV3-1 (or the pseudogene TRBV3-2) with TRBJ2-1; 10 nucleotides agree with TRBD2. The CDR3 runs to 14 residues. CDR1 and CDR2 (germline): LGHDT, YNNKEL (reference sequence). V shed 8 bases and J 7 bases; nucleotides not matched to a gene: 8. The chain's CDR3 is CASGGAGGHNEQFF. The CDR3 DNA reads TGTGCCAGCGGGGGAGCGGGGGGGCATAATGAGCAGTTCTTC.

The CDR3 DNA sequence: TGTGCCAGCAGTGTGACCTCGACCCCCCGGACCCAGTACTTC. Amino acids: CASSVTSTPRTQYF. The rearrangement links TRBV28 to TRBJ2-5, with no clear D. Germline V gives CDR1 MDHEN, CDR2 SYDVKM. The CDR3 consists of 14 residues. Trimming removed 5 bases from V and 7 bases from J, with 17 bases in between.

V and J are TRBV9 and TRBJ1-3, with 11 bases matching TRBD1. V gave up 0 bases and J gave up 4 bases; unmatched junction bases: 6. The CDR3 contains 17 residues. Germline assignment: CDR1 SGDLS and CDR2 YYNGEE. CDR3 loop: CASSVGVGTGGGNTIYF. The CDR3 DNA reads TGTGCCAGCAGCGTAGGGGTAGGGACAGGGGGAGGAAACACCATATATTTT. The variable domain in full, with the rest retrieved from reference TRBV9 and TRBJ1-3, is DSGVTQTPKHLITATGQRVTLRCSPRSGDLSVYWYQQSLDQGLQFLIQYYNGEERAKGNILERFSAQQFPDLHSELNLSSLELGDSALYFCASSVGVGTGGGNTIYFGEGSWLTVV.

The chain has TRBV6-5 and TRBJ2-1; possibly TRBD1 or TRBD2 for D (5 bases each). This CDR3 has 14 amino acids. Germline CDR1 is MNHEY and CDR2 is SVGAGI. Trimming pared 6 bases from V and 10 bases from J, leaving 19 bases between. The CDR3 reads CASSPRGIVNEQFF. The CDR3 DNA reads TGTGCCAGCAGCCCGAGGGGTATTGTAAACGAGCAGTTCTTC.

The chain employs TRBV28 and TRBJ2-7; TRBD1 is a possible D gene (5 bases). Per the germline V gene, CDR1 is MDHEN and CDR2 is SYDVKM. V gave up 6 bases and J gave up 3 bases, with 12 bases separating them. The CDR3 is made up of 13 amino acids. In DNA, the CDR3 is TGTGCCAGCAGAATAGGAACAGGCTACGAGCAGTACTTC. As protein: CASRIGTGYEQYF. Full variable domain (missing parts from reference TRBV28 and TRBJ2-7): DVKVTQSSRYLVKRTGEKVFLECVQDMDHENMFWYRQDPGLGLRLIYFSYDVKMKEKGDIPEGYSVSREKKERFSLILESASTNQTSMYLCASRIGTGYEQYFGPGTRLTVT.

The chain links TRBV30 to TRBJ2-5, with TRBD2 as a possible D gene (6 bases). Germline CDR1 and CDR2: GTSNPN and SVGIG (reference sequence). V lost 4 bases to trimming and J lost 2 bases, with 8 bases between them. The length of the CDR3 is 12 residues. CDR3 residues: CAWIGGQETQYF. The CDR3 DNA reads TGTGCCTGGATCGGGGGACAAGAGACCCAGTACTTC.

This clone has only one observation. The chain is built from TRBV6-6 and TRBJ1-1; tentatively, D is TRBD1 (5 bases). This CDR3 is built from 13 residues. Germline assignment: CDR1 MNHNY and CDR2 SVGAGI (reference sequence). V gave up 6 bases and J gave up 0 bases, with 8 bases separating them. The CDR3: CASRGPMNTEAFF. The CDR3 DNA reads as TGTGCCAGCAGGGGACCCATGAACACTGAAGCTTTCTTT.

The chain joins TRBV6-1 to TRBJ2-5; TRBD1 aligns across 10 bases. With 3 bases clipped from V and 6 bases from J, the junction kept 7 bases outside the gene matches. Per the germline V gene, CDR1 is MNHNS and CDR2 is SASEGT. The CDR3 totals 15 residues. The CDR3 region is CASSDAGDRGKTQYF. The CDR3 DNA reads TGTGCCAGCAGTGACGCCGGGGACAGGGGCAAGACCCAGTACTTC.

This chain uses TRBV28 with TRBJ2-7; D tentatively fits TRBD1 or TRBD2 (8 bases each). CDR1 and CDR2 (germline): MDHEN, SYDVKM. V was trimmed by 6 bases and J by 4 bases, leaving 19 bases between them. The CDR3 loop spans 15 amino acids. The CDR3 region is CASSTQGAGGYEQYF. CDR3 DNA sequence: TGTGCCAGCAGCACCCAGGGGGCGGGAGGATACGAGCAGTACTTC. Variable domain in full (rest from reference TRBV28 and TRBJ2-7): DVKVTQSSRYLVKRTGEKVFLECVQDMDHENMFWYRQDPGLGLRLIYFSYDVKMKEKGDIPEGYSVSREKKERFSLILESASTNQTSMYLCASSTQGAGGYEQYFGPGTRLTVT.

The chain is built from TRBV25-1 and TRBJ1-2, with D possibly matching TRBD1 (6 bases). Trimming left V 3 bases short and J 4 bases short, with 6 bases between. In germline, CDR1 is MGHDK, CDR2 SYGVNS. The CDR3 sequence is 12 residues long. In DNA form, the CDR3 reads TGTGCCAGCAGTGACAGGGGCTATGGCTACACCTTC. Amino acids: CASSDRGYGYTF.

The chain is built from TRBV29-1 and TRBJ1-1; possibly TRBD1 for D (6 bases). Deletions cut 3 bases from V and 0 bases from J, with 14 bases between. The CDR3 is 15 amino acids. In germline, CDR1 is SQVTM, CDR2 ANQGSEA. The DNA for the CDR3 is TGCAGCGTTGACCATGCCCAGGGGATGAACACTGAAGCTTTCTTT. The encoded protein is CSVDHAQGMNTEAFF.

This rearrangement joins TRBV11-2 to TRBJ2-3, with 10 bases identical to TRBD1. The germline gives CDR1 SGHAT, CDR2 FQNNGV. The CDR3 length is 17 residues. J lost 8 bases, V lost 0 bases, and 11 bases had no gene match. CDR3 coding DNA: TGTGCCAGCAGCTTAGAATCGTTCGGGACAGGGGCTTTTACGCAGTATTTT. Protein: CASSLESFGTGAFTQYF.

The genes are TRBV5-5 and TRBJ1-1; D may be TRBD1 (5 bases). The CDR3 is 15 amino acids. With 1 base removed from V and 1 base from J, the gap between germline ends came to 11 bases. Per germline, CDR1 SGHKS and CDR2 YYEKEE (reference sequence). The CDR3 loop is CASSLSSQGNTEAFF. Written as DNA, the CDR3 is TGTGCCAGCAGCTTGTCAAGTCAGGGGAACACTGAAGCTTTCTTT.